The 23 T cell receptor beta chains reported below all come from one sample, sequenced in a study of blood T cell repertoires in COVID-19. Clones were read by immunoSEQ multiplex PCR, and TCRdb kept only the in-frame ones, dropping some. The sample yields 35,000 to 55,000 clones, about 85% seen once. The specimen was peripheral blood. The source of these receptors is a woman in her 70s in a cohort sampled during active COVID-19.

This clone was seen only a few times. The chain uses TRBV27 and TRBJ2-1, with 11 positions matching TRBD1. Losses at the gene ends were 6 bases for V and 8 bases for J; bases not matched to a gene: 9. Germline V gene lookup returns CDR1 MNHEY and CDR2 SMNVEV (reference sequence). The CDR3 spans 15 residues. Here the CDR3 DNA reads TGTGCCAGCAGCCCCCGGAGGACAGGGGGCTATGAGCAGTTCTTC. It yields the protein CASSPRRTGGYEQFF.

This sequence joins TRBV6-1 and TRBJ1-3; TRBD1 might be the D (6 bases). V was trimmed by 2 bases and J by 2 bases, leaving 10 bases between them. The CDR3 contains 15 residues. The V gene's germline CDR1 is MNHNS and CDR2 SASEGT. DNA of the CDR3: TGTGCCAGCAGTGAATGGGGGCAAGCTGGAAACACCATATATTTT. Translating it yields CASSEWGQAGNTIYF.

This clone was counted once. The chain couples TRBV6-5 to TRBJ2-7; D might be TRBD2 (7 bases). Trimming stripped 5 bases from V and 3 bases from J, with 14 bases between. From germline, CDR1 is MNHEY and CDR2 SVGAGI. This CDR3 region has 14 residues. The CDR3: CASSRGAGGYEQYF. CDR3 sequence (DNA): TGTGCCAGCAGTCGGGGGGCGGGCGGCTACGAGCAGTACTTC.

The CDR3 region has the DNA TGTGCCAGCAGCTCGCGGGACAGCTCCTACGAGCAGTACTTC. Translating it yields CASSSRDSSYEQYF. The chain uses TRBV7-9 and TRBJ2-7; weak D call: TRBD1 (7 bases). The germline V gene has CDR1 SEHNR and CDR2 FQNEAQ (reference sequence). Deletions cut 4 bases from V and 0 bases from J, with 10 bases between. The CDR3 totals 14 residues.

The chain has TRBV28 and TRBJ1-2; D is unresolved. Germline loops: CDR1 MDHEN, CDR2 SYDVKM. The CDR3 covers 12 residues. Trimming cost V 7 bases and J 4 bases, with 10 bases left between them. CDR3 sequence: CASNSPGYGYTF. In nucleotides, the CDR3 is TGTGCCAGCAACTCGCCCGGCTATGGCTACACCTTC.

This chain joins TRBV6-6 and TRBJ2-2; 7 bases map to TRBD1. After removal of 6 bases from V and 6 bases from J, the junction contained 10 bases not matched to a gene. This CDR3 contains 15 residues. Per germline, CDR1 MNHNY and CDR2 SVGAGI (reference sequence). The CDR3: CASRVTGMEAGELFF. In DNA, the CDR3 is TGTGCCAGCAGAGTGACAGGGATGGAGGCCGGGGAGCTGTTTTTT.

V and J are TRBV6-5 and TRBJ2-7; 12 nucleotides agree with TRBD2. V was clipped by 5 bases and J by 6 bases; unmatched bases: 5. The germline V gene has CDR1 MNHEY and CDR2 SVGAGI. This CDR3 spans 14 amino acids. The chain's CDR3 is CASSPTSGSLEQYF. CDR3 sequence (DNA): TGTGCCAGCAGTCCGACTAGCGGGAGTCTCGAGCAGTACTTC.

This chain links TRBV7-9 with TRBJ2-3; 15 nucleotides line up with TRBD2. This CDR3 is built from 16 residues. Trimming at V came to 7 bases and at J to 4 bases, leaving 6 bases not matched to a gene. The V gene's germline CDR1 is SEHNR and CDR2 FQNEAQ (reference sequence). The DNA for the CDR3 is TGTGCCAGCAACGCGGGACTAGCGGGAGGTGCAGATACGCAGTATTTT. Amino acids: CASNAGLAGGADTQYF.

CDR3 bases: TGTGCCAGCAACACTAACTATGGCTACACCTTC. Translation: CASNTNYGYTF. The chain couples TRBV28 to TRBJ1-2, with no clear D. CDR3 size: 11 residues. Germline assignment: CDR1 MDHEN and CDR2 SYDVKM. The ends were cut back, 7 bases at V and 0 bases at J, with 3 bases in the middle.

In its sample, this clone was seen once. For the CDR3, the DNA is TGTGCCAGCAGTCCCCCCGGCGAGGGGGCAACCCGTACGCAGTATTTT. Translated, it gives CASSPPGEGATRTQYF. J is TRBJ2-3 and V is TRBV28; 7 nucleotides align to TRBD1. There are 16 residues in the CDR3. Trimming took 5 bases from V and 8 from J; bases not matched to a gene: 16. Germline assignment: CDR1 MDHEN and CDR2 SYDVKM.

This clone was counted once. The CDR3 protein is CSGDTGEVDGYTF. CDR3 sequence (DNA): TGCAGCGGAGACACAGGGGAGGTTGATGGCTACACCTTC. The chain couples TRBV29-1 to TRBJ1-2, with 7 nucleotides matching TRBD1. V lost 7 bases, J lost 6 bases, and 11 bases stayed unmatched. Germline loops: CDR1 SQVTM, CDR2 ANQGSEA. The CDR3 is 13 residues long.

The V gene is TRBV6-2 or TRBV6-3, the J gene TRBJ2-1, with D maybe TRBD1 (6 bases). Deletions cut 5 bases from V and 6 bases from J, with 23 bases between. This CDR3 spans 17 amino acids. Germline V gene lookup returns CDR1 MNHEY and CDR2 SVGEGT. CDR3 nucleotides: TGTGCCAGCAGTACAGGGTTTTCGGGGATGAAAGGCAATGAGCAGTTCTTC. It translates to CASSTGFSGMKGNEQFF.

This chain connects TRBV3-1 (or the pseudogene TRBV3-2) to TRBJ1-3; D uncertain. V shed 0 bases and J shed 2 bases, with 8 bases lying between them. Germline values: CDR1 LGHDT, CDR2 YNNKEL (reference sequence). The CDR3 spans 15 residues. CDR3 loop: CASSQDRGPGNTIYF. The CDR3 nucleotides are TGTGCCAGCAGCCAAGATCGAGGGCCTGGAAACACCATATATTTT.

The chain couples TRBV7-8 to TRBJ1-1; D is possibly TRBD1 (5 bases). V lost 5 bases, J lost 1 base, and 20 bases lay in between. The CDR3 length is 17 residues. Germline V gene data show CDR1 as SGHVS and CDR2 as FQNEAQ. The CDR3 is CASSPRAFRDSNTEAFF. The CDR3 bases are TGTGCCAGCAGCCCGAGGGCCTTCCGGGACTCGAACACTGAAGCTTTCTTT.

The V gene is TRBV24-1, the J gene TRBJ2-3, with TRBD2 matching over 9 bases. V was clipped by 7 bases and J by 4 bases; unmatched bases: 2. The length of the CDR3 is 13 residues. CDR1 is KGHDR, CDR2 SFDVKD, per germline. The CDR3 coding sequence is TGTGCCACCAGGGCGGGAGGGCCAGATACGCAGTATTTT. Protein product: CATRAGGPDTQYF.

This clone was seen a single time. This rearrangement joins TRBV18 to TRBJ2-7; 8 nucleotides match TRBD1. The ends lost 3 bases at V and 4 bases at J; junction bases unmatched: 5. This CDR3 spans 14 amino acids. Germline CDR1 reads KGHSH; CDR2 reads LQKENI. CDR3 sequence: CASSPRTGQYEQYF. CDR3 DNA: TGTGCCAGCTCACCCCGGACAGGGCAATACGAGCAGTACTTC.

This clone was observed a handful of times. This chain links TRBV9 with TRBJ1-3, with TRBD1 identical over 10 bases. Germline V gene sequence: CDR1 SGDLS, CDR2 YYNGEE. J was trimmed by 8 bases and V by 2 bases; bases with no gene match: 10. The CDR3 length is 16 residues. The CDR3 DNA reads as TGTGCCAGCAGCGTGGGGACAGGGGTTGTCAGAGACACCATATATTTT. This gives the protein CASSVGTGVVRDTIYF.

The chain recombines TRBV28 with TRBJ1-5, with 9 bases fitting TRBD1. This CDR3 has 13 amino acids. V was pared by 5 bases and J by 6 bases, with 2 bases of the junction left unmatched. Germline CDR1 is MDHEN and CDR2 is SYDVKM. CDR3: CASSRDRAQPQHF. The CDR3 DNA is TGTGCCAGCAGTAGGGACAGGGCTCAGCCCCAGCATTTT.

The gene calls are TRBV18 and TRBJ1-1; D is possibly TRBD1 (6 bases). Trimming took 2 bases from V and 1 from J, leaving 8 bases between them. CDR3 length equals 14 residues. The germline gives CDR1 KGHSH, CDR2 LQKENI. The CDR3 nucleotides read TGTGCCAGCTCACCATGGACAGAGAACACTGAAGCTTTCTTT. It yields the protein CASSPWTENTEAFF.

This chain joins TRBV5-4 and TRBJ2-5; 11 bases fit TRBD1. J lost 8 bases, V lost 0 bases, and 9 bases had no gene match. CDR1 and CDR2 (germline): SGHNT, YYREEE (reference sequence). This CDR3 contains 16 residues. Here the CDR3 reads CASSLGTGGDGPTQYF. CDR3 sequence (DNA): TGTGCCAGCAGCTTGGGGACAGGGGGCGACGGCCCTACCCAGTACTTC.

The gene calls are TRBV9 and TRBJ2-1; the match to TRBD2 covers 10 bases. CDR3 length: 15 amino acids. J was trimmed by 4 bases and V by 4 bases; bases with no gene match: 5. Germline V gene lookup returns CDR1 SGDLS and CDR2 YYNGEE. CDR3 in DNA: TGTGCCAGCAGCAGAGGGACTAGCGAGTACAATGAGCAGTTCTTC. It codes for CASSRGTSEYNEQFF.

The chain joins TRBV10-3 to TRBJ2-6, with D possibly TRBD1 on 6 matching bases. CDR3 size: 16 residues. Trimming pared 4 bases from V and 1 base from J, leaving 11 bases between. The germline V gene encodes CDR1 ENHRY and CDR2 SYGVKD. CDR3 nucleotides: TGTGCCATCAGTGGGCAGGGGCGTTCTGGGGCCAACGTCCTGACTTTC. It specifies CAISGQGRSGANVLTF.

This chain uses TRBV10-2 with TRBJ2-2; TRBD2 matches at 8 bases. V gave up 3 bases and J gave up 7 bases; unmatched junction bases: 4. Germline values: CDR1 WSHSY, CDR2 SAAADI. This CDR3 has 14 amino acids. CDR3 sequence reads: CASSEAGAGGELFF. The CDR3 nucleotides read TGCGCCAGCAGTGAAGCGGGAGCTGGCGGGGAGCTGTTTTTT.